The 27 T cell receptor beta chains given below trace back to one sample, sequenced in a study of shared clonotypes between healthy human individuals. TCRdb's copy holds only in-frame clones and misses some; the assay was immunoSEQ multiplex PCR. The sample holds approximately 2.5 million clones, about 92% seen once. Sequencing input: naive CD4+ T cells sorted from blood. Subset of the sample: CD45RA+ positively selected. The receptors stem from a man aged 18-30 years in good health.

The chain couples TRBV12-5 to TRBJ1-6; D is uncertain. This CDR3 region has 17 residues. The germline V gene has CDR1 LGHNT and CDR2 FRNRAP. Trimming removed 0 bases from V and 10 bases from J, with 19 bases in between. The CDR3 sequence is CASGLVQIQADESPLHF. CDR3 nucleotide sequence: TGTGCTAGTGGTTTGGTACAAATCCAGGCTGATGAATCACCCCTCCACTTT.

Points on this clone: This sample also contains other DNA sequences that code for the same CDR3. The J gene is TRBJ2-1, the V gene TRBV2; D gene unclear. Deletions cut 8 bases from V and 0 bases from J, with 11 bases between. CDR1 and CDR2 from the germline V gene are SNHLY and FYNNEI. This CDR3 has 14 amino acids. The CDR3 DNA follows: TGTGCCAGCTCTGGCGGACCCTCCTACAATGAGCAGTTCTTC. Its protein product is CASSGGPSYNEQFF.

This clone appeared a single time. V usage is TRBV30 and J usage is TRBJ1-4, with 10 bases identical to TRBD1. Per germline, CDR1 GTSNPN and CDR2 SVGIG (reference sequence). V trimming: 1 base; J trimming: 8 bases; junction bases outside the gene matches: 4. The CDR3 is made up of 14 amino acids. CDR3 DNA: TGTGCCTGGAGTGGGGGACAGGGGTACGAAAAACTGTTTTTT. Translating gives CAWSGGQGYEKLFF.

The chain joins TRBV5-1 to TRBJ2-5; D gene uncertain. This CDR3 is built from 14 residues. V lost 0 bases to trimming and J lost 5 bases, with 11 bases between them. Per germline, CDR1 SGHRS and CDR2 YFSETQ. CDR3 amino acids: CASSLGYGVETQYF. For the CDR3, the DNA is TGCGCCAGCAGCTTGGGGTACGGCGTGGAGACCCAGTACTTC.

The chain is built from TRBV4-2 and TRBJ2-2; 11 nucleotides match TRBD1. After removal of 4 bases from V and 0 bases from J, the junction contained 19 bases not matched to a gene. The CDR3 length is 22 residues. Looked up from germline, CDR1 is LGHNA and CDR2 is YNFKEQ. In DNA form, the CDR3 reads TGTGCCAGCAGCCCGCTACAAGGGGACAGGGGGTGGAACGACGCGAACACCGGGGAGCTGTTTTTT. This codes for CASSPLQGDRGWNDANTGELFF.

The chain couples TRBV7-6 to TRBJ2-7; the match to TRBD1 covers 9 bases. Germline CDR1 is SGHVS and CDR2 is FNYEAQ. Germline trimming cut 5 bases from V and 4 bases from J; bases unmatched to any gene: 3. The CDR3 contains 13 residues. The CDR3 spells CASSRDRVYEQYF. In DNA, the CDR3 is TGTGCCAGCAGCCGGGACAGGGTGTACGAGCAGTACTTC.

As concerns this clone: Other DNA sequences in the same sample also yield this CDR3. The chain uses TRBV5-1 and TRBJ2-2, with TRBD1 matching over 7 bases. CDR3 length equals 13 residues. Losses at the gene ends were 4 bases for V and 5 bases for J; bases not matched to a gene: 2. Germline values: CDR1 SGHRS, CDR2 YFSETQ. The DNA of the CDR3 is TGCGCCAGCAGCCCACAGGGGACCGGGGAGCTGTTTTTT. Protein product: CASSPQGTGELFF.

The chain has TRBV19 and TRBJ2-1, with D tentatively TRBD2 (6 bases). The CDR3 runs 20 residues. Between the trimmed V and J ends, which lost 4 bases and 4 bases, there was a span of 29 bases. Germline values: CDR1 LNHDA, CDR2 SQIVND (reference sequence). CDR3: CASSNRAGMGLSSTYNEQFF. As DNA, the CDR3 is TGTGCCAGTAGTAACCGAGCTGGTATGGGACTTAGCTCAACGTACAATGAGCAGTTCTTC.

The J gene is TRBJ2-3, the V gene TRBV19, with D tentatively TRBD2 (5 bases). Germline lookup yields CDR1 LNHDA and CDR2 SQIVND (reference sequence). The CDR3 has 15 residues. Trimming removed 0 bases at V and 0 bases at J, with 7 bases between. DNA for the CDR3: TGTGCCAGTAGTATAGATGGGAGTAGCACAGATACGCAGTATTTT. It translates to CASSIDGSSTDTQYF. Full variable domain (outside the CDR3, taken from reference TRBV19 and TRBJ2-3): DGGITQSPKYLFRKEGQNVTLSCEQNLNHDAMYWYRQDPGQGLRLIYYSQIVNDFQKGDIAEGYSVSREKKESFPLTVTSAQKNPTAFYLCASSIDGSSTDTQYFGPGTRLTVL.

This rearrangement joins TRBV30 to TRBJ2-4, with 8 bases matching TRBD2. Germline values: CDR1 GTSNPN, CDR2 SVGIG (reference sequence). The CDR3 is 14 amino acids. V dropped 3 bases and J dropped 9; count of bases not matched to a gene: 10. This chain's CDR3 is CAWSTLGGVGIQYF. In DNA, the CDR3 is TGTGCCTGGAGCACCCTCGGGGGGGTGGGCATTCAGTACTTC.

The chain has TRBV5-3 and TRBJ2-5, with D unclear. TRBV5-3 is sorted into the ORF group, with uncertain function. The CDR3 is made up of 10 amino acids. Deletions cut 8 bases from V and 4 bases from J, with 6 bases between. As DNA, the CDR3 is TGTGCCAGGGCCGGAGAGACCCAGTACTTC. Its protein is CARAGETQYF.

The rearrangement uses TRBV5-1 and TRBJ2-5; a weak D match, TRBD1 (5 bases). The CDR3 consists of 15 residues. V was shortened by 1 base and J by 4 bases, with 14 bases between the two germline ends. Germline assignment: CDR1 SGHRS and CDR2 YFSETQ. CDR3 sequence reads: CASSLQGPPRETQYF. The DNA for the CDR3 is TGCGCCAGCAGCTTGCAGGGCCCTCCAAGAGAGACCCAGTACTTC.

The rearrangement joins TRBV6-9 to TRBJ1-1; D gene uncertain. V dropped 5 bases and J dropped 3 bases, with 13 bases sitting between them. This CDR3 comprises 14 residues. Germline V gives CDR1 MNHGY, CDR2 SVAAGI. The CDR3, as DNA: TGTGCCAGCAGTCACCCCCACATTTACACTGAAGCTTTCTTT. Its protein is CASSHPHIYTEAFF.

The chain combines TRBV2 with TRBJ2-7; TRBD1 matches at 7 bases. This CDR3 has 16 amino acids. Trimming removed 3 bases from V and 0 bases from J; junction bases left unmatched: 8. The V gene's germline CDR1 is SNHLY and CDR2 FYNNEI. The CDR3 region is CASSDSRTGSSYEQYF. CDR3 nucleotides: TGTGCCAGCAGTGACTCCAGGACAGGTAGCTCCTACGAGCAGTACTTC.

The chain's CDR3 is CASSVRGLSGNTIYF. CDR3 nucleotide sequence: TGTGCCAGCAGCGTCCGGGGCCTCAGCGGAAACACCATATATTTT. The rearrangement links TRBV7-8 to TRBJ1-3; maybe TRBD1 (5 bases). V was shortened by 5 bases and J by 4 bases, with 15 bases between the two germline ends. The germline gives CDR1 SGHVS, CDR2 FQNEAQ. This CDR3 is built from 15 residues. The full variable domain, completed using reference TRBV7-8 and TRBJ1-3, is GAGVSQSPRYKVAKRGQDVALRCDPISGHVSLFWYQQALGQGPEFLTYFQNEAQLDKSGLPSDRFFAERPEGSVSTLKIQRTQQEDSAVYLCASSVRGLSGNTIYFGEGSWLTVV.

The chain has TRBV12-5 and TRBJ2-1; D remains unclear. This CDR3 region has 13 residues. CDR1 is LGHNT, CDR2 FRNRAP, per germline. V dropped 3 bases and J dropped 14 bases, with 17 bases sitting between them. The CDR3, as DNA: TGTGCTAGTGGTTTTCTTGCAAACCGTGGGGAGTTCTTC. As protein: CASGFLANRGEFF.

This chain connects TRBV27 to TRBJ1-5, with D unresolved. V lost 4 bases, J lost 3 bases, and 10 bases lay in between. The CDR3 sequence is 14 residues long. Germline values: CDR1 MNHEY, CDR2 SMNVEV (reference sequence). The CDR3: CASSSGTLNQPQHF. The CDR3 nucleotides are TGTGCCAGCAGTTCTGGCACGCTCAATCAGCCCCAGCATTTT.

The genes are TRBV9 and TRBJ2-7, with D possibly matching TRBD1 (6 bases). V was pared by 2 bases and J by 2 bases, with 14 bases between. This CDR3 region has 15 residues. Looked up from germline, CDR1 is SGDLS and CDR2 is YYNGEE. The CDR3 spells CASSVGSRGAYEQYF. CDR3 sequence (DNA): TGTGCCAGCAGCGTCGGGTCCAGGGGAGCCTACGAGCAGTACTTC.

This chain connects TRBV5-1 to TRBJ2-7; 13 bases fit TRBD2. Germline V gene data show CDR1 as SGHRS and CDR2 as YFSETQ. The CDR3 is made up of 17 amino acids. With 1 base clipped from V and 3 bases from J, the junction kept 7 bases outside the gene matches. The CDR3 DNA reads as TGCGCCAGCAGCTTGAGACTAGCGGGAGGATCAGGCTACGAGCAGTACTTC. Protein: CASSLRLAGGSGYEQYF. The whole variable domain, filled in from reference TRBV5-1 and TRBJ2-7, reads KAGVTQTPRYLIKTRGQQVTLSCSPISGHRSVSWYQQTPGQGLQFLFEYFSETQRNKGNFPGRFSGRQFSNSRSEMNVSTLELGDSALYLCASSLRLAGGSGYEQYFGPGTRLTVT.

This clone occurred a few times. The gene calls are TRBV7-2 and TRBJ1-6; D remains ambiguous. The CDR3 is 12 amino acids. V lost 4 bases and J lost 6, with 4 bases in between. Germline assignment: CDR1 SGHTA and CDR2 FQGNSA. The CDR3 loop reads CASSSPNSPLHF. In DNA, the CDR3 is TGTGCCAGCAGCTCCCCTAATTCACCCCTCCACTTT.

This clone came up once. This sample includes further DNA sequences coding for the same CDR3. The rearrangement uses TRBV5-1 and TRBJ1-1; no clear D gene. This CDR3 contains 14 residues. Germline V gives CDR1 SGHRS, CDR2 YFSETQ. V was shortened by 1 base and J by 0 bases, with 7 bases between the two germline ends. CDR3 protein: CASSLQVMNTEAFF. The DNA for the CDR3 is TGCGCCAGCAGCTTGCAGGTTATGAACACTGAAGCTTTCTTT.

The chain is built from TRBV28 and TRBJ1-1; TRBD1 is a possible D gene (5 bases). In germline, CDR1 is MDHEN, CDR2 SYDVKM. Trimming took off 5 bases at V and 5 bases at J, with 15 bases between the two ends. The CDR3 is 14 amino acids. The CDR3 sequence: CASSKPGGGTEAFF. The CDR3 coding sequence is TGTGCCAGCAGTAAGCCTGGGGGGGGTACTGAAGCTTTCTTT.

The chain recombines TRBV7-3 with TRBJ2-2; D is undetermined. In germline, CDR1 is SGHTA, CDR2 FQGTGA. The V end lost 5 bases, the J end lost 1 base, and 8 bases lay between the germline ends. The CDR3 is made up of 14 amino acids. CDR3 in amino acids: CASSPRVNTGELFF. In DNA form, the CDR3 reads TGTGCCAGCAGCCCAAGGGTGAACACCGGGGAGCTGTTTTTT.

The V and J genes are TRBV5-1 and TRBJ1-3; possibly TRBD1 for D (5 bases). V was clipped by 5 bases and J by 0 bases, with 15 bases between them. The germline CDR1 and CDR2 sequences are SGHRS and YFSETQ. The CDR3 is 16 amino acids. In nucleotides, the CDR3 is TGCGCCAGCAGGGGAGGGACTCCGAGCTCTGGAAACACCATATATTTT. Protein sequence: CASRGGTPSSGNTIYF.

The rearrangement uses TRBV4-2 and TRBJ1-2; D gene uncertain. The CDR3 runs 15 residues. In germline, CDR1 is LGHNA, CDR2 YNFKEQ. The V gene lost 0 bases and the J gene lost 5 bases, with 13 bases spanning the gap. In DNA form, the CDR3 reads TGTGCCAGCAGCCAAGAACCGGGAGCAAAATATGGCTACACCTTC. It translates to CASSQEPGAKYGYTF.

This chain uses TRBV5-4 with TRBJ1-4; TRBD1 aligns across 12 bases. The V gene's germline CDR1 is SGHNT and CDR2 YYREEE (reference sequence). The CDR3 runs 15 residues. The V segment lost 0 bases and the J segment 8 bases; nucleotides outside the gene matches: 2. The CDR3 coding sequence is TGTGCCAGCAGCTTGGGGGGGACAGGGGGCGAAAAACTGTTTTTT. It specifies CASSLGGTGGEKLFF.

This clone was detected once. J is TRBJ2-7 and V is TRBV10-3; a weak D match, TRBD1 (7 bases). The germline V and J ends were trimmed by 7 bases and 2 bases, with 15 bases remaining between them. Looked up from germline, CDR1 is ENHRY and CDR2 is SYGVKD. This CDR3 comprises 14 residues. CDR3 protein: CAITRGTVAYEQYF. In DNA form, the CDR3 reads TGTGCCATCACTCGGGGGACAGTAGCCTACGAGCAGTACTTC.